This T cell receptor beta chain was profiled in a study of T-cell memory formation after mild COVID-19. Study as a whole: The study found TCR clusters largely donor specific. General observations from the study: There was no confirmation that second-wave clones peaking on day 37 were SARS-CoV-2 specific. A second wave expanding day 15 to 37 was CD4+-biased; contracting clones were balanced. Mostly located in CM and EM were contracting CD4+ clones, with contracting CD8+ clones located in EMRA.

V shed 9 bases and J 10 bases; nucleotides not matched to a gene: 10. This CDR3 contains 13 residues. Germline CDR1 is KGHDR and CDR2 is SFDVKD. A word on this clonotype: The antigen is unknown.

A single record per CDR3 protein comes from TCRdb applying MiXCR to the 5' RACE reads. The sample gives fewer than 200,000 distinct CDR3 sequences, under 15% of which show up once; approximately 3.4% is in the top ten. Sequenced material: PBMCs or a T cell subset sorted from them (not recorded which). The V call is TRBV24-1, the J call TRBJ2-2; TRBD1 agrees at 7 bases. The sequence came from a man aged 18 to 29 who had mild COVID-19 (a few samples of this study predate the infection). Cell type and time point are not known. CDR3: CATRKEGAVELFF. The CDR3 DNA reads as TGTGCCACCCGAAAAGAGGGGGCCGTGGAGCTGTTTTTT.